These 14 T cell receptor beta chains originate from one sample sequenced in a study of identical twins. TCRdb itself ran the 5' RACE reads through MiXCR, one entry per CDR3 protein. The data show more than 1.5 million distinct CDR3 sequences, with roughly 35% seen just once and around 0.25% held by the top ten. Sequencing was carried out using cord blood. The source of these receptors is a newborn girl in good health.

This clonotype was detected only a few times. The chain joins TRBV20-1 to TRBJ2-1, with 7 bases aligning to TRBD2. The CDR3 is 14 amino acids. CDR1 and CDR2 (germline): DFQATT, SNEGSKA (reference sequence). V lost 6 bases to trimming and J lost 5 bases; unmatched junction nucleotides: 10. CDR3 residues: CSAATSDWDNEQFF. The CDR3 DNA follows: TGCAGTGCGGCAACTAGCGATTGGGACAATGAGCAGTTCTTC.

The CDR3 reads CASSSDLATNEKLFF. The CDR3 region has the DNA TGTGCCAGCAGTTCGGACTTAGCAACTAATGAAAAACTGTTTTTT. The chain links TRBV7-9 to TRBJ1-4; D uncertain. V lost 6 bases to trimming and J lost 0 bases, with 11 bases between them. The germline gives CDR1 SEHNR, CDR2 FQNEAQ (reference sequence). The CDR3 length is 15 residues.

J is TRBJ2-5 and V is TRBV3-1; D is unclear. V was cut by 6 bases and J by 0 bases, with 14 bases left in between. Germline V gives CDR1 LGHDT, CDR2 YNNKEL (reference sequence). The CDR3 consists of 15 residues. The CDR3 coding sequence is TGTGCCAGCAGTCGAGCGCTTCAGTACCAAGAGACCCAGTACTTC. This gives the protein CASSRALQYQETQYF.

There are a few counts of this clonotype. The rearrangement links TRBV11-1 to TRBJ2-1, with a tentative D call TRBD2 (6 bases). Looked up from germline, CDR1 is SGHAT and CDR2 is FQDESV (reference sequence). This CDR3 has 14 residues. Trimming cost V 7 bases and J 6 bases, with 16 bases left between them. CDR3 sequence (DNA): TGTGCCAGCAATCCGGGACTGGGTCTCAATGAGCAGTTCTTC. The encoded protein is CASNPGLGLNEQFF.

This chain joins TRBV5-6 and TRBJ2-1; no clear D. CDR3 length equals 15 residues. CDR1 and CDR2 (germline): SGHDT, YYEEEE. V lost 4 bases and J lost 7, with 18 bases in between. This CDR3 is CASSQGPEWGNEQFF. The CDR3 bases are TGTGCCAGCAGCCAAGGGCCCGAATGGGGTAATGAGCAGTTCTTC. Looking up the rest from reference TRBV5-6 and TRBJ2-1 gives the full variable domain: DAGVTQSPTHLIKTRGQQVTLRCSPKSGHDTVSWYQQALGQGPQFIFQYYEEEERQRGNFPDRFSGHQFPNYSSELNVNALLLGDSALYLCASSQGPEWGNEQFFGPGTRLTVL.

A few counts support this clonotype. Written as DNA, the CDR3 is TGTGCCAGCAGCCAAGCCCGCGGGACTAGCGGCTACGAGCAGTACTTC. Amino acids: CASSQARGTSGYEQYF. This rearrangement joins TRBV28 to TRBJ2-7; 11 bases align to TRBD2. Germline V CDR1 and CDR2: MDHEN, SYDVKM. J lost 3 bases, V lost 6 bases, and 10 bases had no gene match. CDR3 length: 16 residues.

This clonotype has only a few counts. This chain uses TRBV29-1 with TRBJ2-7, with D tentatively TRBD1 (6 bases). Per the germline V gene, CDR1 is SQVTM and CDR2 is ANQGSEA. This CDR3 is built from 13 residues. V lost 4 bases, J lost 5 bases, and 15 bases lay in between. Here the CDR3 reads CSVAENRAHEQYF. CDR3 DNA: TGCAGCGTTGCTGAGAACAGGGCCCACGAGCAGTACTTC.

The rearrangement links TRBV21-1 to TRBJ1-5; whether TRBD1, the table's D call, matches the DNA was not checked. TRBV21-1 is noted as a pseudogene. There are 14 residues in the CDR3. The CDR3 loop reads CASPGRGSNQPQHF. The CDR3 DNA reads TGTGCCAGCCCAGGGCGGGGGTCCAATCAGCCCCAGCATTTT.

J is TRBJ2-3 and V is TRBV18; 8 bases fit TRBD2. Germline assignment: CDR1 KGHSH and CDR2 LQKENI. With V trimmed by 0 bases and J by 6 bases, 5 bases remained unmatched. CDR3 length equals 15 residues. This CDR3 reads CASSPPAGGRDTQYF. The CDR3 nucleotides are TGTGCCAGCTCACCACCCGCGGGAGGAAGGGATACGCAGTATTTT.

The V and J genes are TRBV20-1 and TRBJ1-5, with 8 bases matching TRBD1. Looked up from germline, CDR1 is DFQATT and CDR2 is SNEGSKA (reference sequence). Unmatched junction bases numbered 8, after V lost 4 bases and J lost 6 bases. The CDR3 contains 14 residues. The CDR3 DNA sequence: TGCAGTGCTACCCAGGGGGCTAGGAGTCAGCCCCAGCATTTT. This translates into CSATQGARSQPQHF.

This clonotype showed up just a few times. The J gene is TRBJ2-1, the V gene TRBV2, with 14 bases identical to TRBD2. The CDR3 has 14 amino acids. Trimming removed 9 bases from V and 6 bases from J; junction bases left unmatched: 4. CDR1 is SNHLY and CDR2 is FYNNEI in the germline V gene. CDR3 sequence: CARSGTSGGNEQFF. In DNA form, the CDR3 reads TGTGCCAGATCCGGGACTAGCGGGGGCAATGAGCAGTTCTTC. The full variable domain, its missing parts supplied by reference TRBV2 and TRBJ2-1, is EPEVTQTPSHQVTQMGQEVILRCVPISNHLYFYWYRQILGQKVEFLVSFYNNEISEKSEIFDDQFSVERPDGSNFTLKIRSTKLEDSAMYFCARSGTSGGNEQFFGPGTRLTVL.

The gene calls are TRBV20-1 and TRBJ2-1, with D perhaps TRBD2 (5 bases). The germline CDR1 and CDR2 sequences are DFQATT and SNEGSKA (reference sequence). V was shortened by 3 bases and J by 6 bases, with 18 bases between the two germline ends. The CDR3 spans 15 residues. The chain's CDR3 is CSASPLVRGVNEQFF. The DNA for the CDR3 is TGCAGTGCTAGCCCACTAGTTAGAGGAGTCAATGAGCAGTTCTTC.

With regard to this clonotype: Being one base from a much bigger clone, this may be a read error. V usage is TRBV27 and J usage is TRBJ2-3; possible D gene TRBD2, 5 bases. The CDR3 spans 13 residues. The germline V gene has CDR1 MNHEY and CDR2 SMNVEV (reference sequence). CDR3 sequence: CASSLSRVRTRYF. The CDR3 DNA reads as TGTGCCAGCAGTTTATCGAGGGTACGGACGCGGTATTTT.

The chain joins TRBV10-3 to TRBJ2-7; 10 bases agree with TRBD2. The V segment lost 7 bases and the J segment 3 bases; nucleotides outside the gene matches: 18. This CDR3 spans 18 amino acids. Germline V gene sequence: CDR1 ENHRY, CDR2 SYGVKD. DNA for the CDR3: TGTGCCATCATGGGGGGTTTAGCGGGAGGTTCCCCAAGCTACGAGCAGTACTTC. It codes for CAIMGGLAGGSPSYEQYF.